A single sample is the source of the 3 T cell receptor beta chains below, sequenced in a study of OX40 agonist ivuxolimab in advanced cancers. Here immunoSEQ multiplex PCR was the method, and the copy in TCRdb shows in-frame clones only, minus some. The repertoire includes some 100,000 clones, more than 85% of them detected once, and 0.75% to 0.95% sits in the top ten. Specimen: CD4+ or CD8+ T cells sorted from blood, collected in a trial of the OX40 agonist ivuxolimab. All receptors come from an adult with an advanced solid tumor such as melanoma, head and neck, liver or kidney cancer.

The CDR3 DNA is TGTGCCAGCAGCAACAGACAGGACGAAAAACTGTTTTTT. Protein product: CASSNRQDEKLFF. The V gene is TRBV9, the J gene TRBJ1-4; tentative D call: TRBD1 (6 bases). The CDR3 has 13 residues. The V end lost 4 bases, the J end lost 8 bases, and 12 bases lay between the germline ends. The V gene's germline CDR1 is SGDLS and CDR2 YYNGEE.

With respect to this clone: The sample carries other DNA sequences with the same CDR3. The V call is TRBV27, the J call TRBJ1-1, with 7 bases that match TRBD1. The CDR3 totals 13 residues. With 3 bases clipped from V and 4 bases from J, the junction kept 2 bases outside the gene matches. Germline CDR1 MNHEY, CDR2 SMNVEV (reference sequence). CDR3 DNA: TGTGCCAGCAGTTTCAGGGGGGGCACTGAAGCTTTCTTT. Its translation: CASSFRGGTEAFF.

The chain recombines TRBV6-5 with TRBJ1-1; D perhaps matches TRBD1 (6 bases). The CDR3 runs to 13 residues. Trimming shortened V by 11 bases and J by 4 bases, and 17 bases separated the two germline ends. Germline values: CDR1 MNHEY, CDR2 SVGAGI. The CDR3 DNA reads as TGTGCCTCCAGAGGGGGGCCGATCACTGAAGCTTTCTTT. Translation gives CASRGGPITEAFF.